These 20 T cell receptor beta chains came from one sample sequenced in a study of cytomegalovirus exposure and HLA in healthy donors. Repertoires were generated with immunoSEQ multiplex PCR, while TCRdb's copy carries only in-frame clones and drops some. Of some 240,000 clones listed, approximately 83% are singletons. The material sequenced was PBMCs. The receptors stem from a woman between 25 and 40 years old in good health and CMV-seropositive.

V is TRBV6-5 and J is TRBJ1-2; TRBD1 agrees at 7 bases. Germline V gives CDR1 MNHEY, CDR2 SVGAGI. The V segment lost 0 bases and the J segment 7 bases; nucleotides outside the gene matches: 8. This CDR3 comprises 15 residues. DNA for the CDR3: TGTGCCAGCAGTTACTCGACTTACAGGGGAGGTGGCTACACCTTC. This sequence encodes CASSYSTYRGGGYTF.

The chain links TRBV5-1 to TRBJ1-2, with TRBD1 identical over 8 bases. Germline CDR1 and CDR2: SGHRS and YFSETQ. Trimming took 4 bases from V and 7 from J; bases not matched to a gene: 3. The CDR3 is 12 residues long. CDR3 nucleotide sequence: TGCGCCAGCAGCGTGGACAGGGCTGGCTACACCTTC. This codes for CASSVDRAGYTF.

The rearrangement joins TRBV11-3 to TRBJ2-7, with D possibly matching TRBD2 (7 bases). From germline, CDR1 is SGHNT and CDR2 YENEEA. This CDR3 has 16 residues. V lost 5 bases and J lost 1, with 18 bases in between. CDR3 in DNA: TGTGCCAGCAGCCCAAGGGGGGAGGGACGATCCTACGAGCAGTACTTC. Translating gives CASSPRGEGRSYEQYF.

The chain's CDR3 is CASSRLGLIQETQYF. The CDR3 bases are TGTGCCAGCAGCCGTCTTGGACTTATTCAAGAGACCCAGTACTTC. This chain uses TRBV5-8 with TRBJ2-5; D is perhaps TRBD2 (5 bases). With 4 bases removed from V and 2 bases from J, the gap between germline ends came to 15 bases. CDR1 is SGHTS, CDR2 YDEGEE, per germline. The CDR3 totals 15 residues. Drawing the rest from reference TRBV5-8 and TRBJ2-5, the complete variable domain is EAGVTQSPTHLIKTRGQQATLRCSPISGHTSVYWYQQALGLGLQFLLWYDEGEERNRGNFPPRFSGRQFPNYSSELNVNALELEDSALYLCASSRLGLIQETQYFGPGTRLLVL.

The rearrangement joins TRBV19 to TRBJ2-3; the D gene is possibly TRBD1 (6 bases). The ends were cut back, 5 bases at V and 2 bases at J, with 11 bases in the middle. Germline V lookup: CDR1 LNHDA, CDR2 SQIVND (reference sequence). The length of the CDR3 is 14 residues. The CDR3 spells CASSPRGYTDTQYF. In DNA form, the CDR3 reads TGTGCCAGTAGTCCCAGGGGATACACAGATACGCAGTATTTT.

Here the CDR3 reads CASILTIGGGYEQYF. Here the CDR3 DNA reads TGTGCCAGCATCCTAACCATTGGGGGAGGCTACGAGCAGTACTTC. The chain couples TRBV27 to TRBJ2-7; D may be TRBD2 (6 bases). V shed 7 bases and J shed 3 bases, with 19 bases lying between them. The CDR3 covers 15 residues. Germline CDR1 reads MNHEY; CDR2 reads SMNVEV (reference sequence).

The V call is TRBV28, the J call TRBJ2-7, with 7 bases fitting TRBD2. CDR1 and CDR2 from the germline V gene are MDHEN and SYDVKM. The V segment lost 3 bases and the J segment 2 bases; nucleotides outside the gene matches: 4. The CDR3 is 14 residues long. CDR3 in DNA: TGTGCCAGCAGTTTGGGAGGGGACCCCTACGAGCAGTACTTC. Its protein is CASSLGGDPYEQYF.

The genes are TRBV30 and TRBJ2-1; no clear D gene. The V end was cut by 1 base, the J end by 3 bases, with 7 bases between. The CDR3 runs 13 residues. Germline V lookup: CDR1 GTSNPN, CDR2 SVGIG (reference sequence). This CDR3 is CAWSESVYNEQFF. CDR3 DNA: TGTGCCTGGAGTGAGAGCGTCTACAATGAGCAGTTCTTC.

The V and J genes are TRBV11-3 and TRBJ2-7; tentatively, D is TRBD1 (6 bases). The CDR3 has 13 residues. CDR1 SGHNT and CDR2 YENEEA come from the germline V gene. V shed 5 bases and J shed 2 bases, with 10 bases lying between them. The CDR3 protein is CASSRGQPYEQYF. The CDR3 DNA reads as TGTGCCAGCAGCAGAGGACAGCCCTACGAGCAGTACTTC.

This clone was detected once. This sequence joins TRBV15 and TRBJ1-1; D is ambiguous. Germline V gene lookup returns CDR1 LNHNV and CDR2 YYDKDF (reference sequence). The germline V and J ends were trimmed by 1 base and 5 bases, with 8 bases remaining between them. This CDR3 has 13 amino acids. CDR3 coding DNA: TGTGCCACCAGCAGAGTCCTTCGGACTGAAGCTTTCTTT. Residues: CATSRVLRTEAFF.

The CDR3 bases are TGTGCCAGCAGTCCGACAGGGGTGGGAGAGACCCAGTACTTC. Its protein product is CASSPTGVGETQYF. V is TRBV2 and J is TRBJ2-5; 8 nucleotides agree with TRBD1. The CDR3 contains 14 residues. Trimming took 5 bases from V and 4 from J; bases not matched to a gene: 6. Germline CDR1 reads SNHLY; CDR2 reads FYNNEI.

V gene TRBV5-4 combines with J gene TRBJ2-7; D remains unclear. The V gene's germline CDR1 is SGHNT and CDR2 YYREEE (reference sequence). The length of the CDR3 is 12 residues. Trimming pared 0 bases from V and 4 bases from J, leaving 5 bases between. DNA of the CDR3: TGTGCCAGCAGCTTGGAAGAGTACGAGCAGTACTTC. Its protein product is CASSLEEYEQYF. Full variable domain (rest looked up from reference TRBV5-4 and TRBJ2-7): ETGVTQSPTHLIKTRGQQVTLRCSSQSGHNTVSWYQQALGQGPQFIFQYYREEENGRGNFPPRFSGLQFPNYSSELNVNALELDDSALYLCASSLEEYEQYFGPGTRLTVT.

This chain uses TRBV5-1 with TRBJ1-1; a possible D gene is TRBD1 (5 bases). The V end lost 4 bases, the J end lost 8 bases, and 15 bases lay between the germline ends. Germline loops: CDR1 SGHRS, CDR2 YFSETQ. The CDR3 extends over 13 amino acids. For the CDR3, the DNA is TGCGCCAGCAGCCGGATTGGGACTGACGAAGCTTTCTTT. It codes for CASSRIGTDEAFF.

The chain couples TRBV5-4 to TRBJ1-1; no definite D call. V dropped 4 bases and J dropped 8 bases, with 15 bases sitting between them. The CDR3 sequence is 13 residues long. Looked up from germline, CDR1 is SGHNT and CDR2 is YYREEE (reference sequence). Here the CDR3 reads CASSPPGSQEAFF. DNA for the CDR3: TGTGCCAGCAGCCCCCCGGGGAGTCAAGAAGCTTTCTTT.

This chain joins TRBV18 and TRBJ2-7; 8 bases fit TRBD2. J gave up 0 bases and V 1 base, and 5 bases lay outside the gene matches. Germline lookup yields CDR1 KGHSH and CDR2 LQKENI. The CDR3 is 16 amino acids. Here the CDR3 reads CASSPLNAGGSYEQYF. The DNA for the CDR3 is TGTGCCAGCTCACCACTTAATGCGGGAGGCTCCTACGAGCAGTACTTC.

The rearrangement joins TRBV5-1 to TRBJ2-2; D is unresolved. Germline V gives CDR1 SGHRS, CDR2 YFSETQ. The V end was cut by 1 base, the J end by 6 bases, with 13 bases between. The CDR3 has 15 amino acids. The chain's CDR3 is CASSLSAGWSGELFF. The CDR3 coding sequence is TGCGCCAGCAGCTTGTCGGCCGGGTGGTCCGGGGAGCTGTTTTTT.

The V and J genes are TRBV6-8 and TRBJ1-5, with D hard to call. The CDR3 has 14 residues. V lost 4 bases and J 3 bases, leaving 10 bases between the germline ends. The V gene's germline CDR1 is MNHGY and CDR2 SAAAGT. CDR3 region: CASSSQVLNQPQHF. The CDR3 nucleotides are TGTGCCAGCAGTTCTCAGGTACTCAATCAGCCCCAGCATTTT.

The V call is TRBV6-4, the J call TRBJ2-7, with D possibly matching TRBD1 (5 bases). Germline assignment: CDR1 MRHNA and CDR2 SNTAGT. This CDR3 is built from 14 residues. V lost 6 bases, J lost 0 bases, and 12 bases lay in between. The CDR3 DNA is TGTGCCAGCAGCGCGACAGTTTCCTCCTACGAGCAGTACTTC. As protein: CASSATVSSYEQYF.

This clone was recorded only once. The chain combines TRBV5-1 with TRBJ2-1; 7 bases fit TRBD2. CDR1 and CDR2 from the germline V gene are SGHRS and YFSETQ. Trimming took 6 bases from V and 3 from J; bases not matched to a gene: 6. The CDR3 extends over 14 amino acids. The CDR3 is CASKPGGLYNEQFF. The CDR3 nucleotides read TGCGCCAGCAAACCGGGAGGACTCTACAATGAGCAGTTCTTC.

The CDR3 loop reads CASSHPGTSNDEQFF. The CDR3 coding sequence is TGCGCCAGCAGCCACCCCGGGACTAGCAACGATGAGCAGTTCTTC. The rearrangement links TRBV4-1 to TRBJ2-1, with 9 bases aligning to TRBD2. CDR1 and CDR2 from the germline V gene are MGHRA and YSYEKL. The CDR3 totals 15 residues. The V and J ends lost 3 bases and 8 bases, in that order; junction bases with no gene match: 8.